One sample yielded the 10 T cell receptor beta chains listed below, sequenced in a study of blood T cell repertoires in COVID-19. The protocol was immunoSEQ multiplex PCR, while the TCRdb copy is restricted to in-frame clones and leaves out a portion. The data show 140,000 to 150,000 clones, 85% to 90% seen once. The sequenced material came from peripheral blood. The receptors here all came from a man older than 75 with acute or convalescent COVID-19.

This chain joins TRBV11-3 and TRBJ2-1; 7 nucleotides match TRBD1. V lost 1 base to trimming and J lost 8 bases; unmatched junction nucleotides: 8. The CDR3 spans 15 residues. Per germline, CDR1 SGHNT and CDR2 YENEEA. The CDR3 region is CASSLGAGGIDEQFF. The CDR3 region has the DNA TGTGCCAGCAGCTTAGGGGCAGGGGGTATCGATGAGCAGTTCTTC. Looking up the rest from reference TRBV11-3 and TRBJ2-1 gives the full variable domain: EAGVVQSPRYKIIEKKQPVAFWCNPISGHNTLYWYLQNLGQGPELLIRYENEEAVDDSQLPKDRFSAERLKGVDSTLKIQPAELGDSAVYLCASSLGAGGIDEQFFGPGTRLTVL.

Here the CDR3 DNA reads TGTGCCAGCAGCGTAGAAGCCAGGGATTACAATGAGCAGTTCTTC. This encodes CASSVEARDYNEQFF. V is TRBV9 and J is TRBJ2-1; tentative D call: TRBD1 (5 bases). This CDR3 region has 15 residues. In germline, CDR1 is SGDLS, CDR2 YYNGEE. V lost 0 bases to trimming and J lost 4 bases, with 11 bases between them.

The J gene is TRBJ2-3, the V gene TRBV5-1, with a possible D match to TRBD1 (5 bases). V dropped 0 bases and J dropped 0 bases, with 8 bases sitting between them. This CDR3 is 15 amino acids long. Germline V gene sequence: CDR1 SGHRS, CDR2 YFSETQ. The CDR3 sequence is CASSLGQMSTDTQYF. CDR3 nucleotide sequence: TGCGCCAGCAGCTTGGGACAGATGAGCACAGATACGCAGTATTTT.

The genes are TRBV2 and TRBJ2-7; 7 nucleotides agree with TRBD1. The CDR3 covers 12 residues. The germline V gene has CDR1 SNHLY and CDR2 FYNNEI. V lost 11 bases, J lost 2 bases, and 6 bases stayed unmatched. The CDR3 coding sequence is TGTGCCGGGGACAGTGGAGCCTACGAGCAGTACTTC. Its protein is CAGDSGAYEQYF.

This chain joins TRBV10-1 and TRBJ1-3; D gene ambiguous. This CDR3 is built from 13 residues. Trimming shortened V by 9 bases and J by 0 bases, and 9 bases separated the two germline ends. Looked up from germline, CDR1 is WNHNN and CDR2 is SYGVQD (reference sequence). DNA for the CDR3: TGCGCCAGAACCCCGGGCTCTGGAAACACCATATATTTT. Protein sequence: CARTPGSGNTIYF.

V usage is TRBV2 and J usage is TRBJ2-2; 7 nucleotides line up with TRBD1. CDR3 size: 18 residues. CDR1 and CDR2 from the germline V gene are SNHLY and FYNNEI. V lost 4 bases to trimming and J lost 5 bases; unmatched junction nucleotides: 16. CDR3 sequence (DNA): TGTGCCAGCAGTGCAACGACAGGGTTGGGCCAGAGGACCGGGGAGCTGTTTTTT. Its translation: CASSATTGLGQRTGELFF. The whole variable domain, remainder taken from reference TRBV2 and TRBJ2-2, is EPEVTQTPSHQVTQMGQEVILRCVPISNHLYFYWYRQILGQKVEFLVSFYNNEISEKSEIFDDQFSVERPDGSNFTLKIRSTKLEDSAMYFCASSATTGLGQRTGELFFGEGSRLTVL.

The rearrangement joins TRBV6-5 to TRBJ2-1, with 12 positions matching TRBD2. Trimming took 6 bases from V and 5 from J; bases not matched to a gene: 5. The germline CDR1 and CDR2 sequences are MNHEY and SVGAGI. There are 15 residues in the CDR3. In DNA form, the CDR3 reads TGTGCCAGCAGGAGACTAGCGGGAGAGAACAATGAGCAGTTCTTC. Its translation is CASRRLAGENNEQFF.

The chain combines TRBV7-2 with TRBJ2-3, with 13 bases aligning to TRBD2. CDR3 length: 15 amino acids. Germline loops: CDR1 SGHTA, CDR2 FQGNSA. V dropped 5 bases and J dropped 4; count of bases not matched to a gene: 3. This CDR3 reads CASSPLAGGPDTQYF. The CDR3 bases are TGTGCCAGCAGCCCACTAGCGGGGGGGCCAGATACGCAGTATTTT.

This chain uses TRBV28 with TRBJ1-2; a possible D gene is TRBD1 (5 bases). There are 14 residues in the CDR3. The germline gives CDR1 MDHEN, CDR2 SYDVKM. The V end was cut by 3 bases, the J end by 7 bases, with 15 bases between. The CDR3: CASSFGRVQSGYTF. CDR3 nucleotides: TGTGCCAGCAGTTTTGGCAGGGTTCAATCTGGCTACACCTTC.

The V gene is TRBV6-1, the J gene TRBJ2-5; 9 bases agree with TRBD2. There are 16 residues in the CDR3. Germline V gene lookup returns CDR1 MNHNS and CDR2 SASEGT. The junction had 4 bases not matched to a gene; V was cut back by 1 base and J by 1 base. CDR3 sequence reads: CASSEVMTSGQETQYF. CDR3 DNA: TGTGCCAGCAGTGAAGTGATGACTAGCGGCCAAGAGACCCAGTACTTC.